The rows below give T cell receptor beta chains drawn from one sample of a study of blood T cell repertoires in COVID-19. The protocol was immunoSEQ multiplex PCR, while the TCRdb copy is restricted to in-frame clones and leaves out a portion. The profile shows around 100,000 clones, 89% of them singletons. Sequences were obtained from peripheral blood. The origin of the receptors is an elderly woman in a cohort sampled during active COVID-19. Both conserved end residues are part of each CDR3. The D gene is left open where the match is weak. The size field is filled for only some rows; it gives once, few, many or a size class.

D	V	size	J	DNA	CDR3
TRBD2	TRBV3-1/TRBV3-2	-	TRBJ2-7	TGTGCCAGCAGCCAACTAGCGGGAGTCGAGGCGAAAGAGCAGTACTTC	CASSQLAGVEAKEQYF
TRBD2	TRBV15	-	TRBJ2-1	TGTGCCACCAGCAGAGATAGTAGTATCGTAGCTCGACTAGCGGGAGGCTCCAATGAGCAGTTCTTC	CATSRDSSIVARLAGGSNEQFF
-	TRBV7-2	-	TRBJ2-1	TGTGCCAGCAGCTTAGAAGTATCCGGTTACAATGAGCAGTTCTTC	CASSLEVSGYNEQFF
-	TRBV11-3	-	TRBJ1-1	TGTGCCAGCAGCTTAGATGTCGGGGTTTACACTGAAGCTTTCTTT	CASSLDVGVYTEAFF
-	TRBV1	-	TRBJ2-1	TGCACCAGCAGCCAAGATCATGAGCGGGAGCAGTTCTTC	CTSSQDHEREQFF
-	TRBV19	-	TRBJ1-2	TGTGCCAGTAGTACCCAGGCGGGGAGGAGTGGCTACACCTTC	CASSTQAGRSGYTF
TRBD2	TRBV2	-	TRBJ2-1	TGTGCCAGCAGTTCTTCCGGGACTAGCGGGCTTAATGAGCAGTTCTTC	CASSSSGTSGLNEQFF
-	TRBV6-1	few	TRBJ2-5	TGTGCCAGCAGTGAAGCCGCCTCGGCTGGGGGGGAGACCCAGTACTTC	CASSEAASAGGETQYF
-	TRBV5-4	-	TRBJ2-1	TGTGCCAGCAGCTTGGGCGGCCCAGCCTCCTACAATGAGCAGTTCTTC	CASSLGGPASYNEQFF
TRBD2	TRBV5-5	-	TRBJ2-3	TGTGCCAGCAGGTGGGAGGGCATCTTCACAGATACGCAGTATTTT	CASRWEGIFTDTQYF
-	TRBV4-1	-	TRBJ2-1	TGCGCCAGCAGCCAAGGAATGGCGCGGAATGAGCAGTTCTTC	CASSQGMARNEQFF
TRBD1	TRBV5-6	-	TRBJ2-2	TGTGCCAGCAGTTTCGACAGGGGGCCCCTCGCCGGGGAGCTGTTTTTT	CASSFDRGPLAGELFF
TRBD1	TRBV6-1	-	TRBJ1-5	TGTGCCAGCAGTGAGTCAGGGGGCGCGGGTCAGCCCCAGCATTTT	CASSESGGAGQPQHF
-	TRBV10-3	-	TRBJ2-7	TGTGCCATCAGCCCAGGGTTGTCCCTATCCTACGAGCAGTACTTC	CAISPGLSLSYEQYF
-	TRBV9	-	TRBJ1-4	TGTGCCAGCAGCCCGGGGGCAACTAATGAAAAACTGTTTTTT	CASSPGATNEKLFF
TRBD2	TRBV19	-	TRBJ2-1	TGTGCCAGTAGGCCCTACGGGGGGTACAATGAGCAGTTCTTC	CASRPYGGYNEQFF
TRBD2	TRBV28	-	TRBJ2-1	TGTGCCAGCAGTTTATTCCGGGAGGGCTCCTACAATGAGCAGTTCTTC	CASSLFREGSYNEQFF
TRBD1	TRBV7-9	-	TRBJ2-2	TGTGCCAGCAGACTCCGACAGGGTAACACCGGGGAGCTGTTTTTT	CASRLRQGNTGELFF
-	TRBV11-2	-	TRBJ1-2	TGTGCCAGCACCGCGGGGGGGCTGAACTATGGCTACACCTTC	CASTAGGLNYGYTF
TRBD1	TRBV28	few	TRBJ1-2	TGTGCCAGCAGTTTGGCCGGGACAGGGGGCCAGGCTGCCTATGGCTACACCTTC	CASSLAGTGGQAAYGYTF
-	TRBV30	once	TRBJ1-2	TGTGCCTCGTTCAACAGGGAGGGCCTCTATGGCTACACCTTC	CASFNREGLYGYTF
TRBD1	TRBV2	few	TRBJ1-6	TGTGCCAGCAGTGAAGAGACAGGGTTAAATTCACCCCTCCACTTT	CASSEETGLNSPLHF
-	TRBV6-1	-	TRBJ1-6	TGTGCCAGCAGTGAAGCCTCGGGGTACTCCTATAATTCACCCCTCCACTTT	CASSEASGYSYNSPLHF
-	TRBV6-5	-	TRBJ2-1	TGTGCCAGCAGGTTAGCGGACTACAATGAGCAGTTCTTC	CASRLADYNEQFF
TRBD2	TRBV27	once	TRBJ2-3	TGTGCCAGCAGACGTGCTAGCGGGAATGCAGATACGCAGTATTTT	CASRRASGNADTQYF
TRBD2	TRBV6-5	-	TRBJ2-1	TGTGCCAGCAGCCACGGGGGGGAGCAGTTCTTC	CASSHGGEQFF
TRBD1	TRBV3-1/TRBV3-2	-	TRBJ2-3	TGTGCCAGCAGCCATACAGGGGGCACAGATACGCAGTATTTT	CASSHTGGTDTQYF
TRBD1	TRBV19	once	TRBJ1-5	TGTGCCAGTAGTATTACAAGGCCAGGGGGGCAGCCCCAGCATTTT	CASSITRPGGQPQHF
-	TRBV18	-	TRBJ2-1	TGTGCCAGCTCACCACGTCAGGCCTACAATGAGCAGTTCTTC	CASSPRQAYNEQFF
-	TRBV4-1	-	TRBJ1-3	TGCGCCAGCAGCCAAGATTCCGGCTCTGGAAACACCATATATTTT	CASSQDSGSGNTIYF
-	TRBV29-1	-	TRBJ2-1	TGCAGCGTTGAGTCGGGGGTCTCCTACAATGAGCAGTTCTTC	CSVESGVSYNEQFF
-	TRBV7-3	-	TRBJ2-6	TGTGCCAGCAGCCAACATACGTCTGGGGCCAACGTCCTGACTTTC	CASSQHTSGANVLTF
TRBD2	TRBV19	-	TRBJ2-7	TGTGCCAGTAGTAGCGGGGGCGCGGGGGGCCGCTCCTACGAGCAGTACTTC	CASSSGGAGGRSYEQYF
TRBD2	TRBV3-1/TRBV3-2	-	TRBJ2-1	TGTGCCAGCAGAACTAGCGGGCCTTACAATGAGCAGTTCTTC	CASRTSGPYNEQFF
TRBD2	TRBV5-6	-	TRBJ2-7	TGTGCCAGCAGCTTCGTACTGCAGGGAGGGTACGAGCAGTACTTC	CASSFVLQGGYEQYF